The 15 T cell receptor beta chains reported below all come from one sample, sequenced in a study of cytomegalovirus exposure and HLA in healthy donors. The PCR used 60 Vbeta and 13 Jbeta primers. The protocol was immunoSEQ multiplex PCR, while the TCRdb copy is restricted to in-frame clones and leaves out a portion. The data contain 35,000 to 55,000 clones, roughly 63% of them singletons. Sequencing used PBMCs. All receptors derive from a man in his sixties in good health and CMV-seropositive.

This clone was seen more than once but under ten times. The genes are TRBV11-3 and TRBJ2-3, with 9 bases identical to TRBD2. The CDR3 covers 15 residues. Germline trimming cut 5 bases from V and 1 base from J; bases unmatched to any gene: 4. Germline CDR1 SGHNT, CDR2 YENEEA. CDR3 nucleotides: TGTGCCAGCAGCCGGCGGGAGGGGGGCACAGATACGCAGTATTTT. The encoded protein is CASSRREGGTDTQYF.

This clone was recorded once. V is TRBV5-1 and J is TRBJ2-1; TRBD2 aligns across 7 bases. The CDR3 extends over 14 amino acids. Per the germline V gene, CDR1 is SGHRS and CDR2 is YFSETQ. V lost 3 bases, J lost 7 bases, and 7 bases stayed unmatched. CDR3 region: CASSSGLPGNEQFF. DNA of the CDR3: TGCGCCAGCAGCTCGGGACTACCGGGGAATGAGCAGTTCTTC.

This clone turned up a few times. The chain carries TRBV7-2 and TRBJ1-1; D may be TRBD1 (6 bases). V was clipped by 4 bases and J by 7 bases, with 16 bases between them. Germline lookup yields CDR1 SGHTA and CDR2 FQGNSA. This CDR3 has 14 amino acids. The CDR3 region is CASSYSARTVEAFF. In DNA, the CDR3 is TGTGCCAGCAGCTATAGCGCCCGGACAGTTGAAGCTTTCTTT.

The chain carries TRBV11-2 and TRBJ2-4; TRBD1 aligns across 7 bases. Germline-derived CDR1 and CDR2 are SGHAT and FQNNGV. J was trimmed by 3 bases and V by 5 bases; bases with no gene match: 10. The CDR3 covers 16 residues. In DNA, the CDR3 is TGTGCCAGCAGCAGAACCGGGACAGAAGGCAAAAACATTCAGTACTTC. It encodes CASSRTGTEGKNIQYF.

CDR3 region: CSVEDRLAGEIYEQYF. The CDR3 coding sequence is TGCAGCGTTGAAGATCGATTAGCGGGAGAGATCTACGAGCAGTACTTC. The V gene is TRBV29-1, the J gene TRBJ2-7; 9 bases map to TRBD2. The J segment lost 3 bases and the V segment lost 0 bases, leaving 9 bases of the junction unmatched. Per germline, CDR1 SQVTM and CDR2 ANQGSEA. This CDR3 is 16 amino acids long.

CDR3 sequence (DNA): TGCGCCAGCAGCCAAGACCGGACAGGGTCGTTTAATGGCTACACCTTC. Translating it yields CASSQDRTGSFNGYTF. The chain employs TRBV4-3 and TRBJ1-2; 8 positions match TRBD1. Trimming at V came to 0 bases and at J to 6 bases, leaving 9 bases not matched to a gene. The CDR3 has 16 residues. CDR1 LGHNA and CDR2 YSLEER come from the germline V gene.

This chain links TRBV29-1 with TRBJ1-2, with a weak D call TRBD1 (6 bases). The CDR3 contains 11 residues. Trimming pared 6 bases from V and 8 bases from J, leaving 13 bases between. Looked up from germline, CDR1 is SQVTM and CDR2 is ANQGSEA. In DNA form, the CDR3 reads TGCAGCGTGACCAGGGGAGGGGGCTACACCTTC. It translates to CSVTRGGGYTF.

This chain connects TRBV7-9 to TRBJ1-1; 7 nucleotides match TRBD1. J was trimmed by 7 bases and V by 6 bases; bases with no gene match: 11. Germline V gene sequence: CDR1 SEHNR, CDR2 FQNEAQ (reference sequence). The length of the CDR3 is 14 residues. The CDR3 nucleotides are TGTGCCAGCAGTTCAACAGGGGTAGTGATTGAAGCTTTCTTT. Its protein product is CASSSTGVVIEAFF. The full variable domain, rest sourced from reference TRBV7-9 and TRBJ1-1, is DTGVSQNPRHKITKRGQNVTFRCDPISEHNRLYWYRQTLGQGPEFLTYFQNEAQLEKSRLLSDRFSAERPKGSFSTLEIQRTEQGDSAMYLCASSSTGVVIEAFFGQGTRLTVV.

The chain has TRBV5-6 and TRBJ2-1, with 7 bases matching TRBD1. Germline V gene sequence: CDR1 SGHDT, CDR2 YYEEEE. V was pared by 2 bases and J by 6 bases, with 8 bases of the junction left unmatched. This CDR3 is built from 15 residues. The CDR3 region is CASSFLVTGLNEQFF. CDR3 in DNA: TGTGCCAGCAGCTTTCTCGTGACAGGGCTCAATGAGCAGTTCTTC.

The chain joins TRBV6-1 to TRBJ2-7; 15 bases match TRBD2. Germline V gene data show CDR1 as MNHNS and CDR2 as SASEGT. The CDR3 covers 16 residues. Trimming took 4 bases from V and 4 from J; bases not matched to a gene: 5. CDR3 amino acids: CASSAQGLAGGYEQYF. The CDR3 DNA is TGTGCCAGCAGTGCCCAGGGACTAGCGGGAGGTTACGAGCAGTACTTC.

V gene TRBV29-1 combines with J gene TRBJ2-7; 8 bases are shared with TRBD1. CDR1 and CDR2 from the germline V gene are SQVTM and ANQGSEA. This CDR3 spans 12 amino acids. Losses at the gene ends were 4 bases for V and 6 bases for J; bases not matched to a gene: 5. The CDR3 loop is CSVAWQGAEQYF. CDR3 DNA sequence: TGCAGCGTTGCATGGCAGGGGGCCGAGCAGTACTTC.

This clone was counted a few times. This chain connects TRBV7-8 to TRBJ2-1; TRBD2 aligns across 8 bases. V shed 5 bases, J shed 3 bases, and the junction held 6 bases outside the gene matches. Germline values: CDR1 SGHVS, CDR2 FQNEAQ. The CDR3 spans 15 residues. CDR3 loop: CASSAYSGIYNEQFF. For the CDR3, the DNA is TGTGCCAGCAGCGCCTATAGCGGGATCTACAATGAGCAGTTCTTC.

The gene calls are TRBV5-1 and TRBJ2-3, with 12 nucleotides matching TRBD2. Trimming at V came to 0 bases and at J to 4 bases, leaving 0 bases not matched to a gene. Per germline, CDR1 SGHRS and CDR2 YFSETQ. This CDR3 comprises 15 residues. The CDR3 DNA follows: TGCGCCAGCAGCTTGGGACTAGCGGGAGCAGATACGCAGTATTTT. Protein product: CASSLGLAGADTQYF.

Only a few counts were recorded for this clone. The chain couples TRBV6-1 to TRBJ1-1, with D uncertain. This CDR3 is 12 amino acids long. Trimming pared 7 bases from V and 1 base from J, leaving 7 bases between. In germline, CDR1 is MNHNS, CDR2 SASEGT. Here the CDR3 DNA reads TGTGCCAGCACCTTCCGGAACACTGAAGCTTTCTTT. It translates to CASTFRNTEAFF.

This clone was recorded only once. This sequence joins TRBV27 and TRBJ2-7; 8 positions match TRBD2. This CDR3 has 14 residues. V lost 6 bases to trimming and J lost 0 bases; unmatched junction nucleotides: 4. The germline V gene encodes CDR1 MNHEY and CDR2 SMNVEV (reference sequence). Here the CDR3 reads CASRLTSASYEQYF. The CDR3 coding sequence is TGTGCCAGCAGGCTGACTAGCGCCTCCTACGAGCAGTACTTC.